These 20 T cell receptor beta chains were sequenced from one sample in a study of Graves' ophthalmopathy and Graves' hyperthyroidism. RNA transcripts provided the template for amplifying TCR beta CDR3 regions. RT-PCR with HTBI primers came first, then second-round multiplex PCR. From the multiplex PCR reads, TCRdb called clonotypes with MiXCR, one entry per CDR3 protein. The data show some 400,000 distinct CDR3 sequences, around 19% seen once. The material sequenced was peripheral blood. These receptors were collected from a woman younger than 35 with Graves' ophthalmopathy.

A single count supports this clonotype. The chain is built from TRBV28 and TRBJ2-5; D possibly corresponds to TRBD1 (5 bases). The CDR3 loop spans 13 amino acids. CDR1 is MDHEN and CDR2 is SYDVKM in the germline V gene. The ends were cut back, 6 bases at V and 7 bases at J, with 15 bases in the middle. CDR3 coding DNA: TGTGCCAGCAGCCAACAGGAAACGGGGACCCAGTACTTC. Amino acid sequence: CASSQQETGTQYF.

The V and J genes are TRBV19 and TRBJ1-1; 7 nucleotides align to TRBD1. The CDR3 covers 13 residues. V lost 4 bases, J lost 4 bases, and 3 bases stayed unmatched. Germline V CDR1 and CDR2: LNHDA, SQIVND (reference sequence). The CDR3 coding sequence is TGTGCCAGTAGTAAACAGGGGCTCACTGAAGCTTTCTTT. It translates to CASSKQGLTEAFF. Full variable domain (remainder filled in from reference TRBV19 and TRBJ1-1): DGGITQSPKYLFRKEGQNVTLSCEQNLNHDAMYWYRQDPGQGLRLIYYSQIVNDFQKGDIAEGYSVSREKKESFPLTVTSAQKNPTAFYLCASSKQGLTEAFFGQGTRLTVV.

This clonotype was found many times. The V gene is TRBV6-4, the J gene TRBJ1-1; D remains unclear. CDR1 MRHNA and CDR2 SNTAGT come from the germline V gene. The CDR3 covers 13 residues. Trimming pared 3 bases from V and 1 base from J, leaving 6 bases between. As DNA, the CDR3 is TGTGCCAGCAGTGAAACGTCGAACACTGAAGCTTTCTTT. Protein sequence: CASSETSNTEAFF.

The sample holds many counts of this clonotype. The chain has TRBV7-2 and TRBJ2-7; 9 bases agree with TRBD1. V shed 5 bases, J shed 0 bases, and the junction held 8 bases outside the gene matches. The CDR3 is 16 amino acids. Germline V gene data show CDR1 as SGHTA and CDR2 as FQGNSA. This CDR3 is CASSPRTGESSYEQYF. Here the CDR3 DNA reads TGTGCCAGCAGCCCTAGGACAGGGGAGAGCTCCTACGAGCAGTACTTC.

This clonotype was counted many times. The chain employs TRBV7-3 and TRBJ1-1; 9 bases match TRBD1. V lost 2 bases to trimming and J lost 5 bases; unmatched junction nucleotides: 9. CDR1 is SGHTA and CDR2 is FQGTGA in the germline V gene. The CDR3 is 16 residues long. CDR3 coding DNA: TGTGCCAGCAGCTTAGGGACAGGGCGTGAGAAAACTGAAGCTTTCTTT. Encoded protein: CASSLGTGREKTEAFF.

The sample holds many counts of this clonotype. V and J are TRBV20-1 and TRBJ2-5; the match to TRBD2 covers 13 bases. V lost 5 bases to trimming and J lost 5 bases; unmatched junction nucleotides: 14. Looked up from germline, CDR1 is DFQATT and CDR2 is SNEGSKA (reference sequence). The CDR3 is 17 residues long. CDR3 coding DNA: TGCAGTGCTGCCCCCCCTGGGACTAGCGGGATTATGGAGACCCAGTACTTC. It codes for CSAAPPGTSGIMETQYF.

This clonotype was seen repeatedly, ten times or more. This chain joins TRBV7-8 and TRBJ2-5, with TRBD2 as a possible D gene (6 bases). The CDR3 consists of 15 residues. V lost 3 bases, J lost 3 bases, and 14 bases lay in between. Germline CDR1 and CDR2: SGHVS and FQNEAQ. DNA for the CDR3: TGTGCCAGCAGCTTCGTATTTGGAGGGAAAGAGACCCAGTACTTC. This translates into CASSFVFGGKETQYF. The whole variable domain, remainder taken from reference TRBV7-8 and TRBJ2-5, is GAGVSQSPRYKVAKRGQDVALRCDPISGHVSLFWYQQALGQGPEFLTYFQNEAQLDKSGLPSDRFFAERPEGSVSTLKIQRTQQEDSAVYLCASSFVFGGKETQYFGPGTRLLVL.

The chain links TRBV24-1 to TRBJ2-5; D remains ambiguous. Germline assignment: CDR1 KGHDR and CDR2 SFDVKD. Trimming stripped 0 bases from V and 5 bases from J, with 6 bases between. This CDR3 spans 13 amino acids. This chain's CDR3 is CATSDLPGETQYF. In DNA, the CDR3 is TGTGCCACCAGTGATTTGCCCGGGGAGACCCAGTACTTC.

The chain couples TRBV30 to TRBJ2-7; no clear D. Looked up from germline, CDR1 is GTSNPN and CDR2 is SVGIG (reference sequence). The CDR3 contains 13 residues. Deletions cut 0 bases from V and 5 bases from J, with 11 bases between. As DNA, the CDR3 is TGTGCCTGGAGTGTTAGCAGAATCCACGAGCAGTACTTC. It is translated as CAWSVSRIHEQYF.

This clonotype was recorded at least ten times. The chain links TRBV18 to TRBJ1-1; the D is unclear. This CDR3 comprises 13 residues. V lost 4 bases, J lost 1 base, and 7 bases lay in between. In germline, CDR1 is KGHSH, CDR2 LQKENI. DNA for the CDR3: TGTGCCAGCTCACAGGTAAAGAACACTGAAGCTTTCTTT. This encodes CASSQVKNTEAFF.

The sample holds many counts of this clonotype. DNA for the CDR3: TGTGCCAGCAGCGTAAAGGGACTAGCGGGGGGCCGAAACTACGAGCAGTACTTC. Translated, it gives CASSVKGLAGGRNYEQYF. The chain has TRBV11-2 and TRBJ2-7; 15 nucleotides agree with TRBD2. This CDR3 has 18 amino acids. CDR1 is SGHAT, CDR2 FQNNGV, per germline. V lost 5 bases, J lost 3 bases, and 11 bases stayed unmatched.

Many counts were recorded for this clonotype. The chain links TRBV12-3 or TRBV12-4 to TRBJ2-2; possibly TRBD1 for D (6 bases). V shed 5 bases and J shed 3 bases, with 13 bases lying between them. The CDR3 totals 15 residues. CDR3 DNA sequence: TGTGCCAGCAGTCGTGTAGGACAGCACACCGGGGAGCTGTTTTTT. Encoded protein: CASSRVGQHTGELFF.

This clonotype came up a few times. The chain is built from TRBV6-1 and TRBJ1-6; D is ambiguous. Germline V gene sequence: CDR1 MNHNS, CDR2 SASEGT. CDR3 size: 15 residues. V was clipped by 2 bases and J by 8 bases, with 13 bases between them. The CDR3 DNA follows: TGTGCCAGCAGTGAATTGTGGGTTGGGGATTCACCCCTCCACTTT. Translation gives CASSELWVGDSPLHF.

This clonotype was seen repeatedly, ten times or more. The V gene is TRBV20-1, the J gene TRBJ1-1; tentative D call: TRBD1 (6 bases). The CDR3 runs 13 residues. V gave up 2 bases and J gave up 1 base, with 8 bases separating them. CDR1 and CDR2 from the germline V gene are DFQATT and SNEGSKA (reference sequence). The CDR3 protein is CSARLGGNTEAFF. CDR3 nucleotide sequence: TGCAGTGCTAGATTAGGGGGGAACACTGAAGCTTTCTTT.

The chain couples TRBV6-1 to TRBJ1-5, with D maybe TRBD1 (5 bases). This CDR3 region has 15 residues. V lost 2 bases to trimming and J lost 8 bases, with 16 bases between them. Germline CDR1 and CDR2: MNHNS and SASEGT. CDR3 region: CASSELGGGLKPQHF. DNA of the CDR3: TGTGCCAGCAGTGAACTGGGGGGAGGGTTAAAGCCCCAGCATTTT.

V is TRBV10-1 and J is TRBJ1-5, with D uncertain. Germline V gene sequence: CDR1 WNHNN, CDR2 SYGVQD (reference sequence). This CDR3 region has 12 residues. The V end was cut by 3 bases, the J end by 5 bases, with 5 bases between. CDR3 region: CASSDGDQPQHF. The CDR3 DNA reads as TGCGCCAGCAGTGACGGAGATCAGCCCCAGCATTTT.

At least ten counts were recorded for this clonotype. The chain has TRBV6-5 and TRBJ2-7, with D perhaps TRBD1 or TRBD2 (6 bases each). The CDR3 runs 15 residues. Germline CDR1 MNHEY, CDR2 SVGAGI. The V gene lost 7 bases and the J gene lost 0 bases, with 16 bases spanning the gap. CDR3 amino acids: CASISTGASSYEQYF. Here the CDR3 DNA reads TGTGCCAGCATCTCTACGGGGGCTAGCTCCTACGAGCAGTACTTC.

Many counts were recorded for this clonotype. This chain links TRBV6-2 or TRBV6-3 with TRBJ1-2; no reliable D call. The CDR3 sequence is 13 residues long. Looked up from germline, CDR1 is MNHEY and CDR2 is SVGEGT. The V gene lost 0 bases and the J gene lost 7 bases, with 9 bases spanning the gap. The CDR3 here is CASSYSVFGGYTF. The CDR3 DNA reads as TGTGCCAGCAGTTACTCGGTGTTCGGTGGCTACACCTTC.

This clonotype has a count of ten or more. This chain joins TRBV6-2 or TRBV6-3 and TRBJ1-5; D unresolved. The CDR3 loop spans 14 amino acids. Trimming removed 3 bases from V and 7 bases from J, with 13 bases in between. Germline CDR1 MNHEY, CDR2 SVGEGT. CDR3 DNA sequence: TGTGCCAGCAGTTATGAGTCCCCCCAGCAGCCCCAGCATTTT. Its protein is CASSYESPQQPQHF.

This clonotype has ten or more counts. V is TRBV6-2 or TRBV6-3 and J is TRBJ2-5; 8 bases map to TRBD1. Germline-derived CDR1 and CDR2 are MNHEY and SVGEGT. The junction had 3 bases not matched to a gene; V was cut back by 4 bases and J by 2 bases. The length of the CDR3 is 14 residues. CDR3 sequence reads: CASSSWTGQETQYF. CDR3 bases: TGTGCCAGCAGTTCCTGGACAGGGCAAGAGACCCAGTACTTC.